This paragraph covers one T cell receptor (beta chain) sequence. The data are from a study of control samples from healthy donors and cancer patients. Libraries were prepared by immunoSEQ multiplex PCR; TCRdb keeps only in-frame clonotypes and omits some of them. This sample carries approximately 150,000 clones, 95% to 96% of them seen once, and the ten largest clones take under 1.2%. This TCR was recovered from a woman younger than 45 in good health. Sample: blood.

The CDR3 here is CASTKSRRRDEQFF. CDR3 DNA: TGTGCCAGCACCAAATCCAGGCGGAGGGATGAGCAGTTCTTC. This chain uses TRBV21-1 with TRBJ2-1; TRBD2, the D gene given by the table, was not confirmed from the DNA. TRBV21-1 is deemed a pseudogene. This CDR3 contains 14 residues.